This T cell receptor beta chain was sequenced during a study of radiotherapy plus CTLA-4 blockade in lung cancer. At the level of the study: The study recorded objective responses in around a sixth of patients and disease control in roughly 34%. Study results and caveats: Reportedly, early blood T cell clone dynamics best predicted response, with interferon-beta. After treatment with radiotherapy plus ipilimumab, TCR clones that came from the tumor expanded in blood.

Ipilimumab-mediated CTLA-4 blockade plus focal radiation was given to patients having chemo-refractory metastatic non-small-cell lung cancer. The data were produced by immunoSEQ multiplex PCR, yet TCRdb's version contains in-frame clones alone and is incomplete. Of about 98,000 clones listed, 80% to 85% are singletons. This clone was seen a few times. The antigen is not known. The length of the CDR3 is 12 residues. J lost 6 bases, V lost 4 bases, and 2 bases had no gene match. The germline gives CDR1 GTSNPN, CDR2 SVGIG (reference sequence). The chain is built from TRBV30 and TRBJ1-4; 7 bases agree with TRBD1. This TCR was sampled from a human donor with non-small cell lung cancer who had a partial response to radiotherapy plus ipilimumab. The source was peripheral blood, collected from a patient treated with radiotherapy plus ipilimumab. CDR3 nucleotides: TGTGCCTGGACAGGGGGGCATGAAAAACTGTTTTTT. It codes for CAWTGGHEKLFF.